This T cell receptor beta chain stems from a study of early T cells in non-severe SARS-CoV-2 infection. Overall study findings and caveats: The study's VDJdb matching favored anti-spike CD8 responses and missed private and CD4 specificities.

This CDR3 is built from 15 residues. The germline V gene encodes CDR1 PRHDT and CDR2 FYEKMQ (reference sequence). V gave up 5 bases and J gave up 4 bases, with 14 bases separating them. As part of library construction, unique molecular identifiers were attached to individual cDNA molecules. TCRdb itself ran the 5' RACE reads through MiXCR, one entry per CDR3 protein. This repertoire shows about 22,000 distinct CDR3 sequences, approximately 4.6% found once; its top ten account for roughly 15%. The sample holds many counts of this clonotype. What it binds is not known. The sample consisted of whole blood. The V call is TRBV13, the J call TRBJ1-4; D may be TRBD1 (5 bases). This receptor was obtained from an adult who was a healthcare worker with PCR-confirmed SARS-CoV-2 infection or an uninfected control (not recorded which). The chain's CDR3 is CASSPGGIDNEKLFF. The CDR3 DNA sequence: TGTGCCAGCAGCCCCGGGGGAATTGATAATGAAAAACTGTTTTTT.